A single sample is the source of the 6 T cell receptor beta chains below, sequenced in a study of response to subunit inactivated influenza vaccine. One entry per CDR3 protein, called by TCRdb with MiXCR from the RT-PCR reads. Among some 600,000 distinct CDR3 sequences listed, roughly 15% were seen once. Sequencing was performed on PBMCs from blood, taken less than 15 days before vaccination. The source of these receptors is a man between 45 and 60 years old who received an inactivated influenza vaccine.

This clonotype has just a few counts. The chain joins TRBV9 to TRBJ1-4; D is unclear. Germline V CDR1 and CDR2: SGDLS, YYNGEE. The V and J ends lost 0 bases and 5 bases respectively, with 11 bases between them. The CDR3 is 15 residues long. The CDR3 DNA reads TGTGCCAGCAGCGTAGCTTTGGCTGCGAATGAAAAACTGTTTTTT. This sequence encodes CASSVALAANEKLFF.

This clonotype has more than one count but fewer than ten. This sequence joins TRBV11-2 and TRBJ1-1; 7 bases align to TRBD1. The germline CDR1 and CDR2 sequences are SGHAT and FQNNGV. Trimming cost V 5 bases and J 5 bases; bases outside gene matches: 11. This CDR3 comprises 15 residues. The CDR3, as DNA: TGTGCCAGCAGCCTCATTACAGGGGTACGTACTGAAGCTTTCTTT. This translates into CASSLITGVRTEAFF.

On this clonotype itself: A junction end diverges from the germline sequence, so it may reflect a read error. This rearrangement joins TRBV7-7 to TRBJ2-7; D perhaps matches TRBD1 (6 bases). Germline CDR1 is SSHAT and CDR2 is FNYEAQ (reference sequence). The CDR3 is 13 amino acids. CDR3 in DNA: TGTGCTAGCAGCTCTGGCAGGGGCAACGAGCAGTACTTC. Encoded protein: CASSSGRGNEQYF.

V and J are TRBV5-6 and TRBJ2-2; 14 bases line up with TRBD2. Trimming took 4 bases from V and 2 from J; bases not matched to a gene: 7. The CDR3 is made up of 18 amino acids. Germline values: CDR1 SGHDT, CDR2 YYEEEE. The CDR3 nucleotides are TGTGCCAGCAGCCAAGGGACTAGCGGGGGATATAACACCGGGGAGCTGTTTTTT. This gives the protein CASSQGTSGGYNTGELFF.

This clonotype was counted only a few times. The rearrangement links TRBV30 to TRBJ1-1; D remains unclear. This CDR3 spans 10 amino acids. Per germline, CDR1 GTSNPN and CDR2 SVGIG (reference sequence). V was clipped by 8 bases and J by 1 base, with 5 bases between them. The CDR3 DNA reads TGTGCCGGACGGAACACTGAAGCTTTCTTT. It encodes CAGRNTEAFF.

The CDR3 here is CASSGGRGGNNEQFF. DNA of the CDR3: TGCGCCAGCAGTGGGGGACGTGGGGGCAATAATGAGCAGTTCTTC. The rearrangement links TRBV10-2 to TRBJ2-1, with D possibly TRBD1 on 6 matching bases. Germline loops: CDR1 WSHSY, CDR2 SAAADI. Trimming removed 4 bases at V and 7 bases at J, with 17 bases between. This CDR3 has 15 residues.